This T cell receptor beta chain was sequenced during a study of long-term antiretroviral therapy in people with HIV. V was trimmed by 5 bases and J by 4 bases, leaving 9 bases between them. This CDR3 region has 13 residues. CDR1 is SGHDN and CDR2 is FVKESK in the germline V gene. Run at survey level, the immunoSEQ assay was version v3.0. TCRdb keeps only in-frame clones here, not all; method: immunoSEQ multiplex PCR. This sample has about 22,000 clones, with just over 85% found just once. The starting material was unsorted PBMCs, obtained 1.3 years after starting antiretroviral therapy. The rearrangement links TRBV14 to TRBJ2-1, with D tentatively TRBD1 (6 bases). The source of this sequence is a man aged 55 to 69 with HIV. Here the CDR3 DNA reads TGTGCCAGCAGCTACGACAGGTACAATGAGCAGTTCTTC. Protein: CASSYDRYNEQFF.